Listed here are 32 T cell receptor beta chains from one sample, sequenced in a study of cytomegalovirus exposure and HLA in healthy donors. The PCR used 60 Vbeta and 13 Jbeta primers. Generated by immunoSEQ multiplex PCR, the TCRdb table keeps only in-frame clones and is missing some. This repertoire shows under 150,000 clones, over 60% found once; its top ten account for over 3.5%. What was sequenced was PBMCs. These receptors all stem from a man aged 25 to 40 in good health and CMV-seropositive.

The V and J genes are TRBV7-2 and TRBJ2-3, with 8 bases identical to TRBD2. J was trimmed by 1 base and V by 2 bases; bases with no gene match: 5. Germline assignment: CDR1 SGHTA and CDR2 FQGNSA. The CDR3 totals 16 residues. CDR3 loop: CASSLNTGGGTDTQYF. The CDR3 bases are TGTGCCAGCAGCTTAAATACGGGGGGGGGCACAGATACGCAGTATTTT.

The chain recombines TRBV7-2 with TRBJ1-1; D is ambiguous. The V end lost 3 bases, the J end lost 6 bases, and 11 bases lay between the germline ends. There are 13 residues in the CDR3. Germline V lookup: CDR1 SGHTA, CDR2 FQGNSA. In DNA form, the CDR3 reads TGTGCCAGCAGCTTCCGTGAGGGCTCTGAAGCTTTCTTT. Its protein is CASSFREGSEAFF.

V usage is TRBV2 and J usage is TRBJ1-1; TRBD1 matches at 8 bases. This CDR3 is built from 15 residues. V lost 4 bases to trimming and J lost 5 bases; unmatched junction nucleotides: 9. Germline V gene sequence: CDR1 SNHLY, CDR2 FYNNEI. This CDR3 reads CASSVMSGGWTEAFF. The CDR3 bases are TGTGCCAGCAGTGTTATGTCAGGGGGCTGGACTGAAGCTTTCTTT.

This rearrangement joins TRBV12-5 to TRBJ1-6; D call uncertain. Deletions cut 3 bases from V and 1 base from J, with 10 bases between. Germline V CDR1 and CDR2: LGHNT, FRNRAP. The CDR3 loop spans 16 amino acids. DNA for the CDR3: TGTGCTAGTGGTTTTCGCGCAGGATCCTATAATTCACCCCTCCACTTT. It is translated as CASGFRAGSYNSPLHF. Full variable domain (rest looked up from reference TRBV12-5 and TRBJ1-6): DARVTQTPRHKVTEMGQEVTMRCQPILGHNTVFWYRQTMMQGLELLAYFRNRAPLDDSGMPKDRFSAEMPDATLATLKIQPSEPRDSAVYFCASGFRAGSYNSPLHFGNGTRLTVT.

This clone was observed a few times. This rearrangement joins TRBV9 to TRBJ2-7; the match to TRBD1 covers 12 bases. Germline CDR1 SGDLS, CDR2 YYNGEE. This CDR3 spans 16 amino acids. V trimming: 3 bases; J trimming: 4 bases; junction bases outside the gene matches: 8. The CDR3 reads CASSASRDRGPYEQYF. In nucleotides, the CDR3 is TGTGCCAGCAGCGCGAGCCGGGACAGGGGGCCGTACGAGCAGTACTTC.

The sample holds one count of this clone. This chain connects TRBV7-3 to TRBJ2-3, with TRBD2 matching over 9 bases. Germline assignment: CDR1 SGHTA and CDR2 FQGTGA. The CDR3 is made up of 16 amino acids. V was pared by 5 bases and J by 1 base, with 7 bases of the junction left unmatched. This chain's CDR3 is CASSPRSGGRTDTQYF. In nucleotides, the CDR3 is TGTGCCAGCAGCCCCCGTAGCGGGGGACGCACAGATACGCAGTATTTT.

The chain carries TRBV11-2 and TRBJ2-3; D possibly corresponds to TRBD2 (5 bases). Trimming pared 1 base from V and 2 bases from J, leaving 10 bases between. Germline loops: CDR1 SGHAT, CDR2 FQNNGV. The CDR3 sequence is 15 residues long. CDR3 in amino acids: CASSLVGAYTDTQYF. The CDR3 nucleotides read TGTGCCAGCAGCTTAGTGGGAGCTTACACAGATACGCAGTATTTT.

This clone was counted a single time. The gene calls are TRBV4-3 and TRBJ1-5; the D gene is possibly TRBD1 (5 bases). The CDR3 runs 15 residues. Trimming cost V 0 bases and J 9 bases, with 15 bases left between them. CDR1 is LGHNA, CDR2 YSLEER, per germline. The CDR3 reads CASSQDVGRARPQHF. CDR3 DNA: TGCGCCAGCAGCCAAGATGTGGGCAGGGCTCGGCCCCAGCATTTT.

The chain is built from TRBV5-1 and TRBJ2-1, with TRBD2 matching over 12 bases. The J segment lost 12 bases and the V segment lost 1 base, leaving 8 bases of the junction unmatched. Germline-derived CDR1 and CDR2 are SGHRS and YFSETQ. This CDR3 spans 15 amino acids. The CDR3 nucleotides read TGCGCCAGCAGCTTGCAGCTAGCGGGGGGGCAAGGGCAGTTCTTC. It yields the protein CASSLQLAGGQGQFF.

The chain combines TRBV4-2 with TRBJ2-5, with 9 bases identical to TRBD2. Per the germline V gene, CDR1 is LGHNA and CDR2 is YNFKEQ. V shed 1 base and J 2 bases; nucleotides not matched to a gene: 8. This CDR3 has 17 residues. CDR3 amino acids: CASSQAGGGEGQETQYF. As DNA, the CDR3 is TGTGCCAGCAGCCAAGCAGGCGGGGGGGAGGGGCAAGAGACCCAGTACTTC.

The chain has TRBV7-3 and TRBJ2-3; TRBD2 matches 9 bases. CDR3 length: 15 residues. Germline CDR1 and CDR2: SGHTA and FQGTGA. V lost 2 bases, J lost 2 bases, and 2 bases stayed unmatched. CDR3 protein: CASSLAGGPTDTQYF. CDR3 sequence (DNA): TGTGCCAGCAGCTTAGCGGGGGGGCCCACAGATACGCAGTATTTT.

The chain couples TRBV5-1 to TRBJ1-2, with D uncertain. V lost 0 bases and J 4 bases, leaving 10 bases between the germline ends. This CDR3 is 14 amino acids long. Germline CDR1 reads SGHRS; CDR2 reads YFSETQ. The CDR3: CASSLESGIYGYTF. The CDR3 region has the DNA TGCGCCAGCAGCTTGGAATCGGGGATCTATGGCTACACCTTC.

The chain carries TRBV14 and TRBJ2-7; D possibly corresponds to TRBD2 (6 bases). V dropped 5 bases and J dropped 1 base, with 15 bases sitting between them. The CDR3 extends over 15 amino acids. Germline lookup yields CDR1 SGHDN and CDR2 FVKESK. In nucleotides, the CDR3 is TGTGCCAGCAGCAACCCGGGACGGGGGTCCTACGAGCAGTACTTC. Its translation is CASSNPGRGSYEQYF.

The CDR3 reads CASSIRISSYNEQFF. The CDR3 DNA sequence: TGTGCCAGTAGTATCAGGATTAGCTCCTACAATGAGCAGTTCTTC. The V gene is TRBV19, the J gene TRBJ2-1; D gene unclear. The CDR3 consists of 15 residues. V was clipped by 3 bases and J by 0 bases, with 9 bases between them. The germline V gene has CDR1 LNHDA and CDR2 SQIVND (reference sequence).

There are a few counts of this clone. This chain connects TRBV5-6 to TRBJ2-5, with D tentatively TRBD1 (6 bases). This CDR3 comprises 14 residues. The germline V gene encodes CDR1 SGHDT and CDR2 YYEEEE. V was clipped by 0 bases and J by 3 bases, with 9 bases between them. CDR3 sequence reads: CASSLGGREETQYF. In DNA form, the CDR3 reads TGTGCCAGCAGCTTGGGGGGGCGCGAAGAGACCCAGTACTTC.

This clone came up once. V gene TRBV30 combines with J gene TRBJ1-5, with D possibly TRBD1 on 5 matching bases. There are 13 residues in the CDR3. V was shortened by 7 bases and J by 5 bases, with 15 bases between the two germline ends. CDR1 is GTSNPN, CDR2 SVGIG, per germline (reference sequence). In nucleotides, the CDR3 is TGTGCCTCGAAGGGGCGTTCGGATCAGCCCCAGCATTTT. It translates to CASKGRSDQPQHF.

V usage is TRBV29-1 and J usage is TRBJ2-5; 8 bases are a match to TRBD1. Germline V gene lookup returns CDR1 SQVTM and CDR2 ANQGSEA. The length of the CDR3 is 14 residues. J gave up 5 bases and V 0 bases, and 5 bases lay outside the gene matches. The CDR3 spells CSVEDSRGRETQYF. In nucleotides, the CDR3 is TGCAGCGTTGAAGATTCCAGGGGGCGGGAGACCCAGTACTTC. The full variable domain, completed using reference TRBV29-1 and TRBJ2-5, is SAVISQKPSRDICQRGTSLTIQCQVDSQVTMMFWYRQQPGQSLTLIATANQGSEATYESGFVIDKFPISRPNLTFSTLTVSNMSPEDSSIYLCSVEDSRGRETQYFGPGTRLLVL.

This clone showed up just once. The chain links TRBV28 to TRBJ2-1; D perhaps matches TRBD2 (6 bases). CDR3 length: 14 residues. Trimming took 4 bases from V and 6 from J, leaving 13 bases between them. Germline V gene sequence: CDR1 MDHEN, CDR2 SYDVKM. The CDR3 nucleotides are TGTGCCAGCAGTTCCGGGACTTCCGTCAATGAGCAGTTCTTC. This gives the protein CASSSGTSVNEQFF.

The J gene is TRBJ2-1, the V gene TRBV7-3; TRBD1 agrees at 9 bases. Germline loops: CDR1 SGHTA, CDR2 FQGTGA. The CDR3 runs to 14 residues. After removal of 5 bases from V and 8 bases from J, the junction contained 7 bases not matched to a gene. CDR3 residues: CASSPSGQGDEQFF. The CDR3 nucleotides read TGTGCCAGCAGCCCATCGGGACAGGGCGATGAGCAGTTCTTC.

The chain recombines TRBV5-8 with TRBJ1-5; 7 positions match TRBD1. Trimming at V came to 3 bases and at J to 0 bases, leaving 0 bases not matched to a gene. The CDR3 covers 14 residues. Germline CDR1 SGHTS, CDR2 YDEGEE. The CDR3 nucleotides are TGTGCCAGCAGCTGGGACAGTAGCAATCAGCCCCAGCATTTT. This gives the protein CASSWDSSNQPQHF.

This chain uses TRBV30 with TRBJ2-7; D is unclear. The CDR3 consists of 12 residues. The V end lost 0 bases, the J end lost 1 base, and 4 bases lay between the germline ends. The germline V gene has CDR1 GTSNPN and CDR2 SVGIG (reference sequence). CDR3 sequence reads: CAWSVQSYEQYF. The CDR3 coding sequence is TGTGCCTGGAGTGTACAGTCCTACGAGCAGTACTTC.

V is TRBV19 and J is TRBJ2-2; D ambiguous. Germline V gene sequence: CDR1 LNHDA, CDR2 SQIVND (reference sequence). The length of the CDR3 is 15 residues. Trimming shortened V by 5 bases and J by 2 bases, and 12 bases separated the two germline ends. CDR3 sequence: CASSSLWANTGELFF. The CDR3 DNA is TGTGCCAGTAGTTCTCTTTGGGCAAACACCGGGGAGCTGTTTTTT.

The chain employs TRBV11-3 and TRBJ2-2, with D perhaps matching TRBD2 (5 bases). Germline V lookup: CDR1 SGHNT, CDR2 YENEEA. The V end lost 1 base, the J end lost 3 bases, and 9 bases lay between the germline ends. The CDR3 contains 15 residues. The CDR3 loop is CASSLGLRDTGELFF. CDR3 nucleotide sequence: TGTGCCAGCAGCTTAGGACTACGCGACACCGGGGAGCTGTTTTTT. Full variable domain (outside the CDR3, taken from reference TRBV11-3 and TRBJ2-2): EAGVVQSPRYKIIEKKQPVAFWCNPISGHNTLYWYLQNLGQGPELLIRYENEEAVDDSQLPKDRFSAERLKGVDSTLKIQPAELGDSAVYLCASSLGLRDTGELFFGEGSRLTVL.

This clone was seen more than once but under ten times. J is TRBJ2-7 and V is TRBV4-1; 7 bases fit TRBD1. The trim removed 1 base at V and 3 bases at J, leaving 6 bases unmatched. The CDR3 extends over 15 amino acids. CDR1 and CDR2 from the germline V gene are MGHRA and YSYEKL. DNA for the CDR3: TGCGCCAGCAGCCAAGCCGGGACAGATATCTACGAGCAGTACTTC. Translating gives CASSQAGTDIYEQYF.

The V gene is TRBV5-4, the J gene TRBJ1-1, with 10 bases identical to TRBD1. J gave up 1 base and V 1 base, and 7 bases lay outside the gene matches. CDR1 is SGHNT, CDR2 YYREEE, per germline (reference sequence). The CDR3 length is 17 residues. The CDR3 DNA sequence: TGTGCCAGCAGCTTGAGACAGGGGGCGATTTCGAACACTGAAGCTTTCTTT. Translated: CASSLRQGAISNTEAFF.

The chain combines TRBV5-4 with TRBJ2-5, with D hard to call. The germline CDR1 and CDR2 sequences are SGHNT and YYREEE (reference sequence). V lost 4 bases and J 5 bases, leaving 18 bases between the germline ends. CDR3 length: 15 amino acids. CDR3 sequence (DNA): TGTGCCAGCAGCCCACTGAGCCCCGATTATGAGACCCAGTACTTC. This encodes CASSPLSPDYETQYF.

CDR3 residues: CASRPGTGNTEAFF. In DNA form, the CDR3 reads TGTGCCAGCAGGCCAGGGACAGGGAACACTGAAGCTTTCTTT. This sequence joins TRBV28 and TRBJ1-1, with TRBD1 identical over 8 bases. V dropped 6 bases and J dropped 1; count of bases not matched to a gene: 4. Per germline, CDR1 MDHEN and CDR2 SYDVKM. This CDR3 region has 14 residues. Supplemented by reference TRBV28 and TRBJ1-1, the full variable domain reads DVKVTQSSRYLVKRTGEKVFLECVQDMDHENMFWYRQDPGLGLRLIYFSYDVKMKEKGDIPEGYSVSREKKERFSLILESASTNQTSMYLCASRPGTGNTEAFFGQGTRLTVV.

The chain combines TRBV29-1 with TRBJ1-1, with D tentatively TRBD1 (5 bases). Trimming pared 4 bases from V and 0 bases from J, leaving 15 bases between. Germline lookup yields CDR1 SQVTM and CDR2 ANQGSEA. CDR3 size: 15 residues. The CDR3 here is CSVAAGWGMNTEAFF. The CDR3 bases are TGCAGCGTTGCGGCAGGGTGGGGCATGAACACTGAAGCTTTCTTT.

The gene calls are TRBV18 and TRBJ2-3, with 7 bases fitting TRBD2. Germline-derived CDR1 and CDR2 are KGHSH and LQKENI. The CDR3 runs 16 residues. Germline trimming cut 0 bases from V and 0 bases from J; bases unmatched to any gene: 3. CDR3 amino acids: CASSPPPSGSTDTQYF. DNA for the CDR3: TGTGCCAGCTCACCACCGCCTAGCGGAAGCACAGATACGCAGTATTTT.

The genes are TRBV30 and TRBJ1-1; weak D call: TRBD1 (6 bases). The CDR3 has 14 residues. Germline-derived CDR1 and CDR2 are GTSNPN and SVGIG (reference sequence). V was trimmed by 0 bases and J by 5 bases, leaving 13 bases between them. CDR3 amino acids: CAWSVGGRGTEAFF. CDR3 DNA: TGTGCCTGGAGTGTGGGAGGGAGGGGGACTGAAGCTTTCTTT.

This chain links TRBV18 with TRBJ2-7; the match to TRBD1 covers 7 bases. V lost 4 bases and J lost 5; bases outside the gene matches: 2. Germline lookup yields CDR1 KGHSH and CDR2 LQKENI. The CDR3 loop spans 12 amino acids. The CDR3 nucleotides read TGTGCCAGCTCACACGGGACAGACGAGCAGTACTTC. Its protein product is CASSHGTDEQYF.

The gene calls are TRBV19 and TRBJ1-1, with D possibly being TRBD1 (6 bases). The length of the CDR3 is 13 residues. Germline-derived CDR1 and CDR2 are LNHDA and SQIVND (reference sequence). With 5 bases removed from V and 4 bases from J, the gap between germline ends came to 11 bases. CDR3 residues: CASSAQGGTEAFF. The DNA for the CDR3 is TGTGCCAGTAGTGCACAGGGTGGCACTGAAGCTTTCTTT.